This T cell receptor beta chain derives from a study of T cells after yellow fever vaccination. Generation of TCR cDNA used 5'RACE template switching (which added a universal primer site and UMIs). TCRdb recomputed calls from the 5' RACE reads with MiXCR, one row per CDR3 protein. The sample has under 300,000 distinct CDR3 sequences, 13% seen once; the top ten hold less than 0.55%. General study findings and limits: It was the secondary response that reached its peak faster, day 5 versus 15, but it was weaker. There was a possibility that FACS-sorted repertoires contained abundant clonotypes contaminating from the bulk population.

This CDR3 spans 14 amino acids. Germline V lookup: CDR1 SGHTA, CDR2 FQGNSA. The V end was cut by 2 bases, the J end by 4 bases, with 12 bases between. This clonotype was observed a handful of times. Its antigen is unknown. The TCR originated in a man aged 25 to 40 who received the YFV17D yellow fever vaccine. The starting material was CD4+ T cells sorted from PBMCs, obtained 45 days after the yellow fever booster vaccination. This chain links TRBV7-2 with TRBJ2-7; tentatively, D is TRBD1 (8 bases). Written as DNA, the CDR3 is TGTGCCAGCAGCTTAAACAGGGGGGGATACGAGCAGTACTTC. It translates to CASSLNRGGYEQYF.